The 12 T cell receptor beta chains presented below share a single source sample, sequenced in a study of control samples from healthy donors and cancer patients. Measured with immunoSEQ multiplex PCR; TCRdb has only the in-frame clones, and not every one. This table holds under 80,000 clones, 94% found once. The sample comprised blood. Source of these receptors: a woman aged 40 to 50 in good health.

V and J are TRBV3-1 (or the pseudogene TRBV3-2) and TRBJ2-3; D gene ambiguous. Deletions cut 6 bases from V and 2 bases from J, with 9 bases between. The CDR3 sequence is 13 residues long. Germline V gene data show CDR1 as LGHDT and CDR2 as YNNKEL (reference sequence). The CDR3 loop reads CASRLSSTDTQYF. The CDR3 coding sequence is TGTGCCAGCAGGTTATCCTCCACAGATACGCAGTATTTT.

The J gene is TRBJ1-5, the V gene TRBV5-6, with unresolved D. Trimming cost V 1 base and J 0 bases, with 11 bases left between them. The CDR3 is 16 amino acids. The V gene's germline CDR1 is SGHDT and CDR2 YYEEEE. CDR3 amino acids: CASSLPGFSSNQPQHF. Written as DNA, the CDR3 is TGTGCCAGCAGCTTGCCCGGCTTCTCTAGCAATCAGCCCCAGCATTTT.

CDR3 sequence: CASSMDPGQNQPQHF. In DNA form, the CDR3 reads TGTGCCAGTAGTATGGATCCGGGGCAAAATCAGCCCCAGCATTTT. This chain links TRBV19 with TRBJ1-5; possible D gene TRBD1, 5 bases. The germline CDR1 and CDR2 sequences are LNHDA and SQIVND (reference sequence). The length of the CDR3 is 15 residues. V lost 3 bases and J 4 bases, leaving 13 bases between the germline ends.

The chain combines TRBV19 with TRBJ2-5, with D unclear. This CDR3 comprises 14 residues. V dropped 3 bases and J dropped 0 bases, with 8 bases sitting between them. Germline CDR1 LNHDA, CDR2 SQIVND (reference sequence). This chain's CDR3 is CASSINWNQETQYF. In DNA form, the CDR3 reads TGTGCCAGTAGTATCAATTGGAACCAAGAGACCCAGTACTTC.

The V and J genes are TRBV5-1 and TRBJ2-7; TRBD1 is a possible D gene (6 bases). CDR1 SGHRS and CDR2 YFSETQ come from the germline V gene. The CDR3 is 16 amino acids. V was cut by 1 base and J by 0 bases, with 14 bases left in between. This chain's CDR3 is CASSLYSGQTSYEQYF. As DNA, the CDR3 is TGCGCCAGCAGCTTGTACTCCGGACAGACCTCCTACGAGCAGTACTTC.

V is TRBV28 and J is TRBJ1-1; D is unresolved. Germline loops: CDR1 MDHEN, CDR2 SYDVKM. Trimming removed 7 bases from V and 1 base from J, with 13 bases in between. The CDR3 is made up of 14 amino acids. The CDR3 DNA sequence: TGTGCCAGCACCGGCCCCGGTTCGAACACTGAAGCTTTCTTT. Residues: CASTGPGSNTEAFF.

The rearrangement links TRBV3-1 (or the pseudogene TRBV3-2) to TRBJ2-3; weak D call: TRBD2 (6 bases). V shed 1 base and J shed 5 bases, with 10 bases lying between them. The germline V gene has CDR1 LGHDT and CDR2 YNNKEL (reference sequence). This CDR3 is built from 14 residues. In DNA, the CDR3 is TGTGCCAGCAGCCAAGCGGGAGCGGTAGATACGCAGTATTTT. This encodes CASSQAGAVDTQYF.

Here the CDR3 DNA reads TGTGCCAGCAGGATGGGGGGCTCCTACGAGCAGTACTTC. Its protein is CASRMGGSYEQYF. The chain has TRBV5-4 and TRBJ2-7; D is possibly TRBD2 (6 bases). V lost 5 bases, J lost 0 bases, and 9 bases lay in between. Looked up from germline, CDR1 is SGHNT and CDR2 is YYREEE (reference sequence). This CDR3 spans 13 amino acids.

J is TRBJ2-5 and V is TRBV28, with 8 bases matching TRBD2. The CDR3 totals 14 residues. Germline V gene data show CDR1 as MDHEN and CDR2 as SYDVKM. V lost 3 bases, J lost 7 bases, and 7 bases stayed unmatched. The CDR3 DNA sequence: TGTGCCAGCAGTTTTTTAAGGCTAGCGGGGACCCAGTACTTC. As protein: CASSFLRLAGTQYF.

J is TRBJ1-4 and V is TRBV5-8; tentatively, D is TRBD1 (5 bases). Looked up from germline, CDR1 is SGHTS and CDR2 is YDEGEE. Trimming left V 4 bases short and J 6 bases short, with 16 bases between. The CDR3 loop spans 15 amino acids. CDR3 loop: CASSPNGGEDEKLFF. The CDR3 DNA follows: TGTGCCAGCAGCCCAAACGGGGGGGAGGATGAAAAACTGTTTTTT.

V gene TRBV27 combines with J gene TRBJ1-1; the D gene is possibly TRBD1 (6 bases). The V gene lost 6 bases and the J gene lost 3 bases, with 11 bases spanning the gap. There are 13 residues in the CDR3. Germline V lookup: CDR1 MNHEY, CDR2 SMNVEV (reference sequence). CDR3 in amino acids: CASRLHRDTEAFF. The CDR3 DNA sequence: TGTGCCAGCAGACTCCACAGGGACACTGAAGCTTTCTTT.

The chain couples TRBV6-5 to TRBJ1-2, with no clear D. Germline loops: CDR1 MNHEY, CDR2 SVGAGI. This CDR3 spans 14 amino acids. The V and J ends lost 4 bases and 4 bases respectively, with 13 bases between them. CDR3 amino acids: CASSFSAVPYGYTF. CDR3 DNA sequence: TGTGCCAGCAGTTTCTCCGCGGTCCCCTATGGCTACACCTTC.